Sequencing of this TCR beta chain was carried out in a study of cytomegalovirus exposure and HLA in healthy donors. The V end was cut by 5 bases, the J end by 8 bases, with 15 bases between. CDR3 length equals 13 residues. CDR1 is MNHNY and CDR2 is SVGAGI in the germline V gene (reference sequence). The PCR was carried out with 60 Vbeta primers and 13 Jbeta primers. Assay: immunoSEQ multiplex PCR; the TCRdb copy retains only in-frame clones and omits some. The sample has about 140,000 clones; around 79% are singletons. Source material: PBMCs. This clonotype was obtained from a man between 18 and 35 years old in good health and CMV-seronegative. This chain uses TRBV6-6 with TRBJ1-2, with D possibly TRBD1 on 6 matching bases. CDR3 region: CASSPDRTVGYTF. In DNA form, the CDR3 reads TGTGCCAGCAGTCCTGACAGGACGGTAGGCTACACCTTC.